One and the same sample provided the 28 T cell receptor beta chains below, sequenced in a study of a mutant IDH1 vaccine in newly diagnosed glioma. These TCRs are of unknown antigen specificity. Only in-frame clones appear in the TCRdb table, and some are missing; sequencing was by immunoSEQ multiplex PCR. The table records roughly 32,000 clones, more than 75% of them present only once. Regarding time point: week 47, end of study. Topical imiquimod was applied with each vaccine dose, which held 300 ug of mutant IDH1 20-mer peptide. The specimen was PBMCs, collected from a glioma patient whose treatment included an IDH1 peptide vaccine. All receptors come from a woman younger than 45 with glioma.

V usage is TRBV10-3 and J usage is TRBJ2-5; tentatively, D is TRBD1 or TRBD2 (5 bases each). Germline V gene lookup returns CDR1 ENHRY and CDR2 SYGVKD. The CDR3 has 13 amino acids. Trimming removed 7 bases at V and 4 bases at J, with 13 bases between. Here the CDR3 reads CAIKGGGGETQYF. CDR3 DNA sequence: TGTGCCATCAAGGGCGGTGGGGGAGAGACCCAGTACTTC.

The rearrangement links TRBV5-1 to TRBJ1-2; D gene uncertain. The CDR3 totals 12 residues. Germline V CDR1 and CDR2: SGHRS, YFSETQ. V lost 2 bases, J lost 7 bases, and 9 bases lay in between. CDR3 bases: TGCGCCAGCAGCTTTGGAGAGTCTGGCTACACCTTC. Amino acids: CASSFGESGYTF.

V usage is TRBV2 and J usage is TRBJ2-7; unclear D gene. The V gene's germline CDR1 is SNHLY and CDR2 FYNNEI. The V end was cut by 4 bases, the J end by 0 bases, with 7 bases between. The CDR3 totals 13 residues. The CDR3 region has the DNA TGTGCCAGCAGTGTTTACCCCTCCTACGAGCAGTACTTC. Translation: CASSVYPSYEQYF.

The V and J genes are TRBV29-1 and TRBJ2-5; D possibly corresponds to TRBD1 (6 bases). The CDR3 length is 14 residues. Trimming removed 4 bases at V and 1 base at J, with 13 bases between. Germline lookup yields CDR1 SQVTM and CDR2 ANQGSEA. The CDR3 sequence is CSVVLGGLQETQYF. For the CDR3, the DNA is TGCAGCGTTGTTTTAGGGGGTCTCCAAGAGACCCAGTACTTC.

This sequence joins TRBV6-5 and TRBJ1-2, with TRBD1 as a possible D gene (5 bases). CDR1 is MNHEY and CDR2 is SVGAGI in the germline V gene. CDR3 size: 13 residues. V lost 6 bases and J 8 bases, leaving 16 bases between the germline ends. DNA for the CDR3: TGTGCCAGCAGCCGGGACTTAAATCTAGGCTACACCTTC. Encoded protein: CASSRDLNLGYTF.

The rearrangement uses TRBV2 and TRBJ1-3; D not resolved. V was shortened by 10 bases and J by 0 bases, with 10 bases between the two germline ends. This CDR3 contains 13 residues. CDR1 is SNHLY and CDR2 is FYNNEI in the germline V gene. The CDR3 bases are TGTGCCACCGGAGGAAGCTCTGGAAACACCATATATTTT. Residues: CATGGSSGNTIYF.

V usage is TRBV5-6 and J usage is TRBJ1-3, with a possible D match to TRBD1 (5 bases). Germline CDR1 SGHDT, CDR2 YYEEEE. The CDR3 covers 15 residues. Trimming cost V 4 bases and J 0 bases, with 11 bases left between them. In DNA form, the CDR3 reads TGTGCCAGCAGCGAGGGACTGTTCTCTGGAAACACCATATATTTT. Residues: CASSEGLFSGNTIYF.

This chain links TRBV27 with TRBJ1-1; 7 nucleotides match TRBD1. This CDR3 spans 13 amino acids. Trimming removed 5 bases from V and 8 bases from J; junction bases left unmatched: 8. CDR1 and CDR2 from the germline V gene are MNHEY and SMNVEV (reference sequence). The CDR3 nucleotides read TGTGCCAGCAGTCTCCGACAGGGACCCGAAGCTTTCTTT. This gives the protein CASSLRQGPEAFF.

This clone came up once. The chain uses TRBV5-1 and TRBJ1-2; the match to TRBD1 covers 11 bases. The V and J ends lost 0 bases and 8 bases, in that order; junction bases with no gene match: 6. CDR1 is SGHRS, CDR2 YFSETQ, per germline. The CDR3 has 15 amino acids. The CDR3 region is CASSLDGQGAGGYTF. The CDR3 nucleotides read TGCGCCAGCAGCTTGGACGGACAGGGGGCAGGGGGCTACACCTTC.

The chain carries TRBV4-2 and TRBJ1-1; D not resolved. CDR1 is LGHNA and CDR2 is YNFKEQ in the germline V gene. The CDR3 is 14 residues long. V gave up 1 base and J gave up 2 bases, with 8 bases separating them. CDR3 loop: CASSQAGRNTEAFF. CDR3 bases: TGTGCCAGCAGCCAAGCCGGGAGAAACACTGAAGCTTTCTTT.

This clone was detected a few times. The chain is built from TRBV30 and TRBJ2-2, with D perhaps given as TRBD1 or TRBD2 (5 bases each). From germline, CDR1 is GTSNPN and CDR2 SVGIG (reference sequence). CDR3 size: 14 residues. V was cut by 0 bases and J by 4 bases, with 9 bases left in between. CDR3 coding DNA: TGTGCCTGGAGTGTAAAGGGGAGCACCGGGGAGCTGTTTTTT. Residues: CAWSVKGSTGELFF.

This clone was seen just once. The chain recombines TRBV7-2 with TRBJ1-1; D unclear. Germline values: CDR1 SGHTA, CDR2 FQGNSA. This CDR3 region has 11 residues. Deletions cut 6 bases from V and 5 bases from J, with 7 bases between. This CDR3 reads CASRGPTEAFF. The DNA for the CDR3 is TGTGCCAGCAGAGGGCCGACTGAAGCTTTCTTT.

The chain employs TRBV4-1 and TRBJ2-7; perhaps TRBD2 as D (6 bases). There are 15 residues in the CDR3. Trimming stripped 0 bases from V and 1 base from J, with 10 bases between. Germline V gives CDR1 MGHRA, CDR2 YSYEKL. CDR3 nucleotides: TGCGCCAGCAGCCAAGAGACCCGGGGGTCCTACGAGCAGTACTTC. The encoded protein is CASSQETRGSYEQYF.

The chain recombines TRBV5-1 with TRBJ2-7; tentatively, D is TRBD1 (6 bases). Between the trimmed V and J ends, which lost 5 bases and 0 bases, there was a span of 12 bases. The CDR3 runs 14 residues. Germline V CDR1 and CDR2: SGHRS, YFSETQ. The CDR3 protein is CASRQGHLSYEQYF. Written as DNA, the CDR3 is TGCGCCAGCAGACAGGGACACCTCTCCTACGAGCAGTACTTC.

The genes are TRBV5-4 and TRBJ1-2; D is ambiguous. V was cut by 0 bases and J by 0 bases, with 12 bases left in between. Looked up from germline, CDR1 is SGHNT and CDR2 is YYREEE (reference sequence). This CDR3 has 16 residues. CDR3 nucleotide sequence: TGTGCCAGCAGCTTGGGTTTTTGGAGCCCTAACTATGGCTACACCTTC. Translated, it gives CASSLGFWSPNYGYTF.

The CDR3 DNA reads as TGCGCCAGCAGCCAGTTCGGAGGGGAAAGTAGCGAGCAGTACTTC. This sequence encodes CASSQFGGESSEQYF. V and J are TRBV4-1 and TRBJ2-7; the D gene is possibly TRBD2 (6 bases). V lost 3 bases and J lost 6, with 18 bases in between. Germline assignment: CDR1 MGHRA and CDR2 YSYEKL. The CDR3 runs to 15 residues.

The chain couples TRBV2 to TRBJ1-6, with 9 bases matching TRBD1. The CDR3 covers 13 residues. The germline V gene encodes CDR1 SNHLY and CDR2 FYNNEI. The CDR3 protein is CARGQGLNSPLHF. In DNA, the CDR3 is TGTGCTCGAGGACAGGGGCTTAATTCACCCCTCCACTTT. The variable domain in full, completed from reference TRBV2 and TRBJ1-6, reads EPEVTQTPSHQVTQMGQEVILRCVPISNHLYFYWYRQILGQKVEFLVSFYNNEISEKSEIFDDQFSVERPDGSNFTLKIRSTKLEDSAMYFCARGQGLNSPLHFGNGTRLTVT.

The J gene is TRBJ1-1, the V gene TRBV25-1; 8 positions match TRBD1. V trimming: 1 base; J trimming: 2 bases; junction bases outside the gene matches: 9. The germline CDR1 and CDR2 sequences are MGHDK and SYGVNS. The CDR3 sequence is 17 residues long. This CDR3 reads CASSESTWDRINTEAFF. The CDR3, as DNA: TGTGCCAGCAGTGAATCAACCTGGGACAGGATTAACACTGAAGCTTTCTTT.

The chain has TRBV5-1 and TRBJ2-2; 12 bases map to TRBD1. Germline-derived CDR1 and CDR2 are SGHRS and YFSETQ. Unmatched junction bases numbered 3, after V lost 0 bases and J lost 9 bases. The CDR3 has 15 amino acids. This CDR3 is CASSLEGQGARELFF. The CDR3, as DNA: TGCGCCAGCAGCTTGGAGGGACAGGGGGCTCGGGAGCTGTTTTTT.

The chain uses TRBV2 and TRBJ2-7, with 10 bases fitting TRBD1. The germline V gene has CDR1 SNHLY and CDR2 FYNNEI. V lost 7 bases, J lost 3 bases, and 6 bases stayed unmatched. The CDR3 runs 14 residues. CDR3 protein: CASTRDRGIYEQYF. CDR3 sequence (DNA): TGTGCCAGCACTAGGGACAGGGGTATCTACGAGCAGTACTTC.

This clone has a handful of counts. This chain connects TRBV13 to TRBJ2-1; D unclear. The CDR3 is 11 amino acids. V shed 4 bases and J shed 7 bases, with 5 bases lying between them. Germline lookup yields CDR1 PRHDT and CDR2 FYEKMQ (reference sequence). The CDR3 DNA reads as TGTGCCAGCAGCTCTAGGAATGAGCAGTTCTTC. Translation gives CASSSRNEQFF.

This clone was detected a few times. V usage is TRBV7-8 and J usage is TRBJ1-6, with TRBD1 identical over 8 bases. In germline, CDR1 is SGHVS, CDR2 FQNEAQ. The CDR3 extends over 19 amino acids. V lost 5 bases, J lost 0 bases, and 12 bases stayed unmatched. The CDR3 bases are TGTGCCAGCAGCCTCCCGGACAGGGTTGGGAGCTCCTATAATTCACCCCTCCACTTT. It specifies CASSLPDRVGSSYNSPLHF. Complete variable domain (other parts from reference TRBV7-8 and TRBJ1-6): GAGVSQSPRYKVAKRGQDVALRCDPISGHVSLFWYQQALGQGPEFLTYFQNEAQLDKSGLPSDRFFAERPEGSVSTLKIQRTQQEDSAVYLCASSLPDRVGSSYNSPLHFGNGTRLTVT.

The chain employs TRBV11-2 and TRBJ2-7; D is possibly TRBD2 (6 bases). Trimming left V 1 base short and J 5 bases short, with 18 bases between. Germline V gene sequence: CDR1 SGHAT, CDR2 FQNNGV. The CDR3 sequence is 16 residues long. The CDR3 bases are TGTGCCAGCAGCTTAGTTATTCGGACGGGGGTGGACGAGCAGTACTTC. Residues: CASSLVIRTGVDEQYF.

This clone is classed as medium-sized. This chain joins TRBV29-1 and TRBJ2-3; 8 bases agree with TRBD2. This CDR3 contains 14 residues. In germline, CDR1 is SQVTM, CDR2 ANQGSEA. V lost 3 bases and J lost 6; bases outside the gene matches: 8. The CDR3 here is CSVEVRGGSDTQYF. The DNA for the CDR3 is TGCAGCGTTGAGGTCCGGGGGGGTTCGGATACGCAGTATTTT.

The chain joins TRBV25-1 to TRBJ2-4; a weak D match, TRBD2 (6 bases). There are 16 residues in the CDR3. Germline CDR1 MGHDK, CDR2 SYGVNS. Trimming took off 1 base at V and 3 bases at J, with 13 bases between the two ends. Here the CDR3 DNA reads TGTGCCAGCAGTGAATGGGGGGATTCCGGCAAAAACATTCAGTACTTC. Translation gives CASSEWGDSGKNIQYF.

The gene calls are TRBV5-1 and TRBJ2-3; D remains ambiguous. CDR3 size: 13 residues. V was trimmed by 0 bases and J by 2 bases, leaving 4 bases between them. Looked up from germline, CDR1 is SGHRS and CDR2 is YFSETQ. The DNA of the CDR3 is TGCGCCAGCAGCTTGGCCCCCACAGATACGCAGTATTTT. It encodes CASSLAPTDTQYF.

V is TRBV19 and J is TRBJ2-7; 9 bases are shared with TRBD2. V shed 2 bases, J shed 1 base, and the junction held 3 bases outside the gene matches. Germline V gives CDR1 LNHDA, CDR2 SQIVND (reference sequence). The CDR3 has 15 amino acids. The CDR3 sequence is CASSILLAGSYEQYF. CDR3 DNA: TGTGCCAGTAGTATACTTCTAGCGGGGTCCTACGAGCAGTACTTC.

This sequence joins TRBV4-1 and TRBJ1-6, with D possibly matching TRBD1 (6 bases). CDR1 is MGHRA, CDR2 YSYEKL, per germline. This CDR3 is built from 16 residues. The V end was cut by 1 base, the J end by 8 bases, with 15 bases between. CDR3 in DNA: TGCGCCAGCAGCCAAGCCCCGACAGGCGATCATTCACCCCTCCACTTT. Its translation: CASSQAPTGDHSPLHF.